This entry is about one T cell receptor beta chain. The target antigen is unknown. This specimen comes from a study of OX40 agonist ivuxolimab in advanced cancers. At the level of the study: Two patients with cutaneous melanoma and one with hepatocellular carcinoma, three in total, showed partial responses. General study points: Expanded peripheral T cells had an undetermined antigen specificity. Low normalized T-cell clonal expansion was also seen in some nonresponders.

The protocol was immunoSEQ multiplex PCR, while the TCRdb copy is restricted to in-frame clones and leaves out a portion. Of some 33,000 clones listed, approximately 89% are singletons. This CDR3 comprises 15 residues. Germline V CDR1 and CDR2: MNHEY, SMNVEV (reference sequence). Trimming removed 3 bases from V and 5 bases from J, with 13 bases in between. This TCR derives from an adult with an advanced solid tumor such as melanoma, head and neck, liver or kidney cancer. The rearrangement links TRBV27 to TRBJ1-4; D gene uncertain. The sequences come from CD4+ or CD8+ T cells sorted from blood, collected in a trial of the OX40 agonist ivuxolimab. This CDR3 is CASSFRTLGNEKLFF. The CDR3 region has the DNA TGTGCCAGCAGTTTCCGGACCTTGGGGAATGAAAAACTGTTTTTT.